This TCR beta chain was sequenced during a study of T cells after yellow fever vaccination. The V gene lost 0 bases and the J gene lost 4 bases, with 8 bases spanning the gap. The length of the CDR3 is 14 residues. CDR1 is SGHRS and CDR2 is YFSETQ in the germline V gene. Study findings and constraints: In post-booster samples, most primary-vaccination clones reappeared (about 97% CD4, roughly 89% CD8). The study noted that FACS-sorted repertoires could contain abundant clonotypes contaminating from the bulk population.

A word on this clonotype: Antigen unknown.

UMIs and a universal primer site were added when TCR cDNA was made by 5'RACE template switching. TCRdb reanalysed the 5' RACE reads using MiXCR and keeps one entry per CDR3 protein. The sample yields hundreds of thousands of distinct CDR3 sequences, 4.1% seen once. The sample in question was PBMCs, obtained 5 days after the yellow fever booster vaccination. The rearrangement uses TRBV5-1 and TRBJ1-3; tentatively, D is TRBD1 (5 bases). The clonotype originates from a man between 18 and 29 years old who received the YFV17D yellow fever vaccine. The CDR3 protein is CASSLDGAGNTIYF. The CDR3 DNA sequence: TGCGCCAGCAGCTTGGATGGGGCCGGAAACACCATATATTTT. Using reference TRBV5-1 and TRBJ1-3 for the parts outside the CDR3, the full variable domain is KAGVTQTPRYLIKTRGQQVTLSCSPISGHRSVSWYQQTPGQGLQFLFEYFSETQRNKGNFPGRFSGRQFSNSRSEMNVSTLELGDSALYLCASSLDGAGNTIYFGEGSWLTVV.